This TCR beta chain was observed in a study of blood T cell repertoires in COVID-19. About the study: Specimens from acute and convalescent COVID-19 originated in the United States, Italy and Spain.

The CDR3 length is 15 residues. V shed 2 bases and J shed 5 bases, with 16 bases lying between them. Germline assignment: CDR1 SGHNT and CDR2 YENEEA. Data came from immunoSEQ multiplex PCR; TCRdb stores just in-frame clones and leaves some out. The table records some 250,000 clones, 80% to 90% of them present only once. Participants were aged roughly 18 to 89 years from about two dozen US areas. Grouping used clinical history reported by participants in a survey and questionnaire. Donors in Cohort 3 who had recovered were those with two negative PCRs, healthcare professional clearance, or resolution of their symptoms.

The clonotype was recovered from a man aged 40-50 years who had recovered from COVID-19. V and J are TRBV11-3 and TRBJ2-7, with D tentatively TRBD1 (6 bases). The source material was PBMCs or T cells enriched from blood (not recorded which). The DNA of the CDR3 is TGTGCCAGCAGCTTAAGTGCCCAGGGGCGGCACGAGCAGTACTTC. Protein: CASSLSAQGRHEQYF.